These 7 T cell receptor beta chains were sequenced from one sample in a study of blood T cell repertoires in COVID-19. The assay was immunoSEQ multiplex PCR, and TCRdb's table has in-frame clones only and misses some. The table lists some 370,000 clones, roughly four fifths of them singletons. What was sequenced was PBMCs or T cells enriched from blood (not recorded which). The origin of the receptors is a woman aged 45-60 years who had recovered from COVID-19.

The chain couples TRBV5-1 to TRBJ2-7, with 8 bases that match TRBD1. The germline V gene has CDR1 SGHRS and CDR2 YFSETQ. The V segment lost 0 bases and the J segment 2 bases; nucleotides outside the gene matches: 7. The CDR3 loop spans 16 amino acids. In nucleotides, the CDR3 is TGCGCCAGCAGCTTGGGGCAGGGGGCGGTAGCCTACGAGCAGTACTTC. Its translation is CASSLGQGAVAYEQYF.

The V and J genes are TRBV11-2 and TRBJ2-7; 7 bases line up with TRBD1. Germline CDR1 is SGHAT and CDR2 is FQNNGV. The CDR3 is 14 amino acids. Trimming took 6 bases from V and 6 from J; bases not matched to a gene: 11. For the CDR3, the DNA is TGTGCCAGCAGAAAAACCGGGACAGCCCTCGAGCAGTACTTC. It codes for CASRKTGTALEQYF.

This clone was found a few times. The rearrangement uses TRBV6-6 and TRBJ1-5; D not resolved. This CDR3 region has 16 residues. Germline CDR1 reads MNHNY; CDR2 reads SVGAGI (reference sequence). Trimming took off 2 bases at V and 0 bases at J, with 11 bases between the two ends. CDR3 nucleotides: TGTGCCAGCAGTTACGTCCCCCGGAGTAGCAATCAGCCCCAGCATTTT. This codes for CASSYVPRSSNQPQHF.

The V and J genes are TRBV4-2 and TRBJ2-2; 8 bases line up with TRBD1. CDR3 size: 13 residues. In germline, CDR1 is LGHNA, CDR2 YNFKEQ. With V trimmed by 1 base and J by 10 bases, 2 bases remained unmatched. CDR3 coding DNA: TGTGCCAGCAGCCAAGCGACAGGGGAGGAGCTGTTTTTT. This codes for CASSQATGEELFF.

The CDR3 bases are TGTGCCAGCAGCTCAACGATGACTAACTATGGCGGCTACACCTTC. Translation gives CASSSTMTNYGGYTF. The rearrangement uses TRBV7-9 and TRBJ1-2; D unresolved. CDR1 and CDR2 from the germline V gene are SEHNR and FQNEAQ (reference sequence). There are 15 residues in the CDR3. Trimming shortened V by 4 bases and J by 8 bases, and 20 bases separated the two germline ends.

The chain combines TRBV9 with TRBJ1-2; D is perhaps TRBD1 (5 bases). The ends were cut back, 2 bases at V and 3 bases at J, with 11 bases in the middle. There are 14 residues in the CDR3. Germline V lookup: CDR1 SGDLS, CDR2 YYNGEE. CDR3: CASSVGGYDYGYTF. The CDR3, as DNA: TGTGCCAGCAGCGTCGGGGGGTATGACTATGGCTACACCTTC.

This chain uses TRBV7-2 with TRBJ2-3, with D possibly matching TRBD1 (5 bases). The germline CDR1 and CDR2 sequences are SGHTA and FQGNSA. Trimming cost V 7 bases and J 4 bases, with 12 bases left between them. CDR3 length equals 13 residues. The CDR3 spells CASKGRVPDTQYF. CDR3 in DNA: TGTGCCAGCAAGGGCAGGGTGCCAGATACGCAGTATTTT.